This TCR beta chain was captured by sequencing in a study of cytomegalovirus exposure and HLA in healthy donors. PCR primers comprised 60 Vbeta and 13 Jbeta primers. The method was immunoSEQ multiplex PCR; TCRdb's version includes in-frame clones alone and lacks a portion of them. The top ten hold roughly 2.5% of the sample, which has 150,000 or so clones, more than 60% seen once. V lost 6 bases, J lost 2 bases, and 14 bases lay in between. Germline V CDR1 and CDR2: LNHDA, SQIVND (reference sequence). The CDR3 is 15 residues long. This receptor was obtained from a human donor in good health. The V and J genes are TRBV19 and TRBJ1-5, with D possibly TRBD1 on 5 matching bases. The sample taken for sequencing was PBMCs. The CDR3 DNA follows: TGTGCCAGTAGCAATGACGGGGGTGGCAATCAGCCCCAGCATTTT. The encoded protein is CASSNDGGGNQPQHF.